This T cell receptor (beta chain) was captured in a study of cytomegalovirus exposure and HLA in healthy donors (dated by TCRdb to about 2017). In terms of the full investigation: According to a later analysis, one platform produced both the 110 or so validation repertoires and the approximately 670 repertoires of the first cohort. The aim of the study was to test whether cataloging public T cell receptors could identify signatures of past pathogen exposure. In addition to the first cohort of around 670 subjects, a separate validation cohort of approximately 110 different subjects was used. The study combined high-throughput TCR immunosequencing, statistical association of individual TCRs with disease status, and machine learning to predict cytomegalovirus infection status. Summary of the overall study and its limitations: Three of the identified cytomegalovirus-associated TCR beta chains were confirmed in vitro to be specific for cytomegalovirus antigens. The classifier was reported to diagnose cytomegalovirus status with high specificity and sensitivity in both the original cohort and the validation cohort. In the study, 150 to 200 TCR beta chains were listed as associated with cytomegalovirus. It was suggested by the authors that the approach could potentially be generalized to other disease states and immunological phenotypes. A later analysis had no HLA typing for the validation cohort, so co-occurrence there was scored across all 130 or so repertoires. A later analysis found that TCRs clustered in the first cohort also tended to co-occur in the 120 validation repertoires, with approximately 95% of cluster scores above 0. Most TCR sequences were seen in very few donors, while some public TCRs were found in many individuals.

As concerns this clone: Its target antigen remains unknown. Base qualities are missing; no much larger clone stands one base away.

Sequences SEHNR (CDR1) and FQNEAQ (CDR2) are obtained from the germline V gene (reference sequence). The cysteine opens and the phenylalanine closes a CDR3 of 14 amino acids. The kept DNA is CDR3 alone, 42 bases in frame from the first base. Between the V and J ends, shortened by 2 bases and 2 bases respectively, the junction contains 10 bases. The donors belonged to the validation cohort of 90 to 150 subjects, which was separate from the roughly 670-subject first cohort. Libraries were made using the immunoSEQ multiplex PCR assay. Per the source publication's procedure: A statistical classification framework was developed to diagnose cytomegalovirus status using the catalog of TCR beta chain sequences. The clones in this table, taken by TCRdb from immuneACCESS, are in-frame only. Not every clone is retained; where verified, under half of the shortfall comes from an unresolved V gene, and the cause of the rest is unknown. The V and J calls and clone size were taken over from that table, and D and trimming were inferred from the DNA. Recorded for this sample are fewer than 250,000 clones; about 83% of them occurred a single time. The ten largest make up around 1.6% of the sample.

Material for sequencing was PBMCs. The rearrangement combines TRBV7-9 with TRBJ2-7; no D segment can be confidently identified. This receptor was obtained from a woman between 18 and 30 years old in good health and CMV-seronegative. The CDR3 protein sequence reads: CASSLFREPYEQYF. The DNA reads TGTGCCAGCAGCTTATTCCGAGAGCCCTACGAGCAGTACTTC.